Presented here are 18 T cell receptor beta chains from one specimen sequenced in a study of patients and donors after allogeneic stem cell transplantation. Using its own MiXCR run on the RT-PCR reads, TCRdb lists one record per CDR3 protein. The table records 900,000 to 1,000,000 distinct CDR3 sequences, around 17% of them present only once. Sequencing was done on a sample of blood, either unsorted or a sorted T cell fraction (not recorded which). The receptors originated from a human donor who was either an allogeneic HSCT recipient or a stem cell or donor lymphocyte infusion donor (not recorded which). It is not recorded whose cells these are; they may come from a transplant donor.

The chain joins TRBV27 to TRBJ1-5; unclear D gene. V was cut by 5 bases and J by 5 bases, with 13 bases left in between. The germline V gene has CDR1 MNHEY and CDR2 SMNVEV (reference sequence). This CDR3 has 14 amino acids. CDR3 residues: CASSPSLGYQPQHF. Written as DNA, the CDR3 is TGTGCCAGCAGTCCCTCTCTAGGGTATCAGCCCCAGCATTTT.

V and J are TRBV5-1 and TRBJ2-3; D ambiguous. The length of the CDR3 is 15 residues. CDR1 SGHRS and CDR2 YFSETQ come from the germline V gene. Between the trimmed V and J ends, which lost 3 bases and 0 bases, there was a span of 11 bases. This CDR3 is CASSSAAPSTDTQYF. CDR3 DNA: TGCGCCAGCAGCTCTGCGGCACCTAGCACAGATACGCAGTATTTT.

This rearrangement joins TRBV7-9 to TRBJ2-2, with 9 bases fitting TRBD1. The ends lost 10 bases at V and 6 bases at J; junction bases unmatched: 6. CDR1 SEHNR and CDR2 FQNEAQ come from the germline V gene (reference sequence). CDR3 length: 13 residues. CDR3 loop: CANGQGFAGELFF. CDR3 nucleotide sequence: TGTGCCAACGGACAGGGGTTCGCCGGGGAGCTGTTTTTT. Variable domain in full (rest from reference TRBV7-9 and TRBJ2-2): DTGVSQNPRHKITKRGQNVTFRCDPISEHNRLYWYRQTLGQGPEFLTYFQNEAQLEKSRLLSDRFSAERPKGSFSTLEIQRTEQGDSAMYLCANGQGFAGELFFGEGSRLTVL.

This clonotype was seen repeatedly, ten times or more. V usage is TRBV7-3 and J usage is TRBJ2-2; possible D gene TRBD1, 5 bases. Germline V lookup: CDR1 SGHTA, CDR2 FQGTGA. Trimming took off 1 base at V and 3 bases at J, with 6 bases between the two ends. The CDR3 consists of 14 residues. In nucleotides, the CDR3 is TGTGCCAGCAGCTTAAGCAGGGACACCGGGGAGCTGTTTTTT. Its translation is CASSLSRDTGELFF.

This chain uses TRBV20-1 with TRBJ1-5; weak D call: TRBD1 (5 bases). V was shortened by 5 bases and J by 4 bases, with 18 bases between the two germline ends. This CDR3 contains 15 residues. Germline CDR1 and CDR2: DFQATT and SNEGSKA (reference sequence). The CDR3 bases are TGCAGTGCTCTGGTTGGGGGACCCGCAAATCAGCCCCAGCATTTT. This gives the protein CSALVGGPANQPQHF.

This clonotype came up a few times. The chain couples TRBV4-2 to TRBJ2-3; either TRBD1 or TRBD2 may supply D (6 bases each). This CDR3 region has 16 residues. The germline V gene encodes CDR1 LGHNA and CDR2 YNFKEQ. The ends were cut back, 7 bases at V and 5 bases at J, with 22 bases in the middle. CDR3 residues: CASTRIGGGRGDTQYF. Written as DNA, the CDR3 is TGTGCCAGCACCCGGATAGGAGGGGGGCGAGGAGATACGCAGTATTTT.

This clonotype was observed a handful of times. CDR3 in amino acids: CASSENRGSKTQYF. The CDR3 DNA reads TGTGCCAGCAGCGAAAACAGGGGTTCGAAGACCCAGTACTTC. The V gene is TRBV9, the J gene TRBJ2-5, with 7 bases identical to TRBD1. Trimming took 3 bases from V and 6 from J; bases not matched to a gene: 8. Germline-derived CDR1 and CDR2 are SGDLS and YYNGEE. The CDR3 contains 14 residues.

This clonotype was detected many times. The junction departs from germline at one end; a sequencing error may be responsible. The CDR3 bases are TGTGCCAGCACTAGGCTACAGGGGGCGTCTGGCCACACCTTC. Translating gives CASTRLQGASGHTF. V gene TRBV6-1 combines with J gene TRBJ1-2; 9 bases map to TRBD1. The CDR3 has 14 residues. Germline assignment: CDR1 MNHNS and CDR2 SASEGT.

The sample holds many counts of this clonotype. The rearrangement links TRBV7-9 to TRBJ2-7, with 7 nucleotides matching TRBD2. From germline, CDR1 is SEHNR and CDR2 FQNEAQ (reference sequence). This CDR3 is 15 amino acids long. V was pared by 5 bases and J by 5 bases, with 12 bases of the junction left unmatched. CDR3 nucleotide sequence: TGTGCCAGCAGCATACTAAGCGGGACCTACAACGAGCAGTACTTC. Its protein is CASSILSGTYNEQYF.

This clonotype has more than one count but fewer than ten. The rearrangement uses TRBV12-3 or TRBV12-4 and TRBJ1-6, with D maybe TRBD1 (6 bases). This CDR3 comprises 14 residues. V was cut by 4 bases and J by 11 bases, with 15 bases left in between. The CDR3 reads CASSSGGDDTPLHF. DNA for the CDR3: TGTGCCAGCAGTTCGGGGGGCGACGATACACCCCTCCACTTT.

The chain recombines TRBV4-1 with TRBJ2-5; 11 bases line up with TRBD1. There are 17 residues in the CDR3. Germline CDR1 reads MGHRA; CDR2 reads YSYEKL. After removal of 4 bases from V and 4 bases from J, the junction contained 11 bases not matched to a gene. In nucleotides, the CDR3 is TGCGCCAGCAGCCTCACACGGGACAGGGGGTCGGGAGAGACCCAGTACTTC. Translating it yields CASSLTRDRGSGETQYF.

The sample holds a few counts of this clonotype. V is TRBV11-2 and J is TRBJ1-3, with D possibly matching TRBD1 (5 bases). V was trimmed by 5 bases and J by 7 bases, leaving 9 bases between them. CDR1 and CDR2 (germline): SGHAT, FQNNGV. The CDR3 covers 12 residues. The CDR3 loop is CASSHRTNTIYF. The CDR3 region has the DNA TGTGCCAGCAGCCACAGGACTAACACCATATATTTT.

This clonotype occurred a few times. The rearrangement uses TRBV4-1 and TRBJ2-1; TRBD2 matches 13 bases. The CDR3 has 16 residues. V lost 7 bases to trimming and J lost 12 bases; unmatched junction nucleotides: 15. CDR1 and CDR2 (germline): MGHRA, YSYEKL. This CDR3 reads CASTPLAGGARVRQFF. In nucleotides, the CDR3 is TGCGCCAGCACCCCACTAGCGGGAGGGGCTAGAGTAAGGCAGTTCTTC.

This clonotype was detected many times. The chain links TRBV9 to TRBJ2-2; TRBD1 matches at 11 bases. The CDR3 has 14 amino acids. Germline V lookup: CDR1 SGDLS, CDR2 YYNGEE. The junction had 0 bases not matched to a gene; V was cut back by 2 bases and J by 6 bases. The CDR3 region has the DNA TGTGCCAGCAGCGTGGGACAGGGGGCCGGGGAGCTGTTTTTT. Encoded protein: CASSVGQGAGELFF.

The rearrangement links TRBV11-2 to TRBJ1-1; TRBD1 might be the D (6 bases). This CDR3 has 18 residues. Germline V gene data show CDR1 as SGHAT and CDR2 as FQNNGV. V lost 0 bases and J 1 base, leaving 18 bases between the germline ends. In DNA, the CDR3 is TGTGCCAGCAGCTTAGATCGGGGGGCGGGAATTAGGAACACTGAAGCTTTCTTT. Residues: CASSLDRGAGIRNTEAFF. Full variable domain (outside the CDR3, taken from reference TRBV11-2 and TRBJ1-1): EAGVAQSPRYKIIEKRQSVAFWCNPISGHATLYWYQQILGQGPKLLIQFQNNGVVDDSQLPKDRFSAERLKGVDSTLKIQPAKLEDSAVYLCASSLDRGAGIRNTEAFFGQGTRLTVV.

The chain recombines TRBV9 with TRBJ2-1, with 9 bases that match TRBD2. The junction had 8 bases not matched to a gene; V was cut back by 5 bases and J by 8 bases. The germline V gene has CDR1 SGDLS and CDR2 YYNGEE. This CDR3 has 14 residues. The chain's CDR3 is CASRGAGGPDEQFF. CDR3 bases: TGTGCCAGCAGGGGGGCGGGAGGGCCCGATGAGCAGTTCTTC.

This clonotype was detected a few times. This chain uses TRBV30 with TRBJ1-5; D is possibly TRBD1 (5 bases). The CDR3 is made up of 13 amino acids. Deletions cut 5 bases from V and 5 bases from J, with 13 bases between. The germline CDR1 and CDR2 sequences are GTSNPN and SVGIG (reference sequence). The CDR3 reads CAWGQWGDQPQHF. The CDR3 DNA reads TGTGCCTGGGGACAATGGGGGGATCAGCCCCAGCATTTT.

The CDR3 loop reads CASSYSIAGRNTIYF. The CDR3 DNA follows: TGTGCCAGCAGTTACTCGATTGCAGGTCGGAACACCATATATTTT. V usage is TRBV6-2 or TRBV6-3 and J usage is TRBJ1-3; D is uncertain. CDR1 MNHEY and CDR2 SVGEGT come from the germline V gene. The CDR3 is 15 amino acids. Trimming pared 0 bases from V and 7 bases from J, leaving 13 bases between.